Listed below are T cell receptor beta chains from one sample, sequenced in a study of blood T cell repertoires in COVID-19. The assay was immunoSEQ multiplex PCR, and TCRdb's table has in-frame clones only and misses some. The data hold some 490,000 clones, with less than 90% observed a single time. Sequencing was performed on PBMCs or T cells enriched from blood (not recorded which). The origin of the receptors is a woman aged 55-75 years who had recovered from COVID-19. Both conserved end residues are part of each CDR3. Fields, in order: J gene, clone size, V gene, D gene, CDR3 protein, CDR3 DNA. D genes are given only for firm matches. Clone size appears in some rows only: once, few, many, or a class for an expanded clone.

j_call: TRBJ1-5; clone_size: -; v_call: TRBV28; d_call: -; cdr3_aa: CASNSGLDQPQHF; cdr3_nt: TGTGCCAGTAACTCAGGGTTAGATCAGCCCCAGCATTTT
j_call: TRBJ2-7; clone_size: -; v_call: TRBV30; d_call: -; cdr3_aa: CAWSVKGVEQYF; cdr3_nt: TGTGCCTGGAGTGTAAAAGGGGTTGAGCAGTACTTC
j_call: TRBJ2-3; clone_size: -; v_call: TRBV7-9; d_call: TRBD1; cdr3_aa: CASSLETGANTDTQYF; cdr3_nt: TGTGCCAGCAGCCTGGAGACAGGGGCTAACACAGATACGCAGTATTTT
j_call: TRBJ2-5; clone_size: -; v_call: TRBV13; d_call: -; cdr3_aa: CASSLRRGVETQYF; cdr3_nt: TGTGCCAGCAGCTTACGCAGGGGGGTGGAGACCCAGTACTTC
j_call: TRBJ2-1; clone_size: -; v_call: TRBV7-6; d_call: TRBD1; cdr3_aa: CASSLGTATYNEQFF; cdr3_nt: TGTGCCAGCAGCTTGGGGACAGCTACCTACAATGAGCAGTTCTTC
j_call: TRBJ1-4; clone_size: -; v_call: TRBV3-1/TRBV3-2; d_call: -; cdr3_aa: CASGRNEKLFF; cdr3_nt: TGTGCCAGCGGCAGAAATGAAAAACTGTTTTTT
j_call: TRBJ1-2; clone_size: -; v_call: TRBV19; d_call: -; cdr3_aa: CASHPGGGSYGYTF; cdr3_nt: TGTGCCAGTCACCCCGGGGGAGGCTCATATGGCTACACCTTC
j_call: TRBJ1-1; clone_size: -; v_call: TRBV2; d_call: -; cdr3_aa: CASSEVYNTEAFF; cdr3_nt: TGTGCCAGCAGTGAAGTGTATAACACTGAAGCTTTCTTT
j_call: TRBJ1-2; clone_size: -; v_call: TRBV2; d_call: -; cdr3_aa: CASTDGEYYGYTF; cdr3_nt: TGTGCCAGCACCGATGGGGAGTACTATGGCTACACCTTC
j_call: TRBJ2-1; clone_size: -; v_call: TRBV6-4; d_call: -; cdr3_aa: CASSVSGSYNEQFF; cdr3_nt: TGTGCCAGCAGTGTGTCCGGCTCCTACAATGAGCAGTTCTTC
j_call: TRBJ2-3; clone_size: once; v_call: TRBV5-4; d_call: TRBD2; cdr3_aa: CASSLDGTSASRRYF; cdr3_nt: TGTGCCAGCAGCTTGGATGGGACTAGCGCCTCAAGGAGGTATTTT
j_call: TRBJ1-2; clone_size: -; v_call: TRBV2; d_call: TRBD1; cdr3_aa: CASTGTGVVYGYTF; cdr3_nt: TGTGCCAGCACCGGGACAGGCGTAGTCTATGGCTACACCTTC
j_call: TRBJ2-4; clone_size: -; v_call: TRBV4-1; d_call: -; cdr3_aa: CASSRGDVIGIAKNIQYF; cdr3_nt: TGCGCCAGCAGCCGCGGGGACGTAATTGGGATAGCCAAAAACATTCAGTACTTC
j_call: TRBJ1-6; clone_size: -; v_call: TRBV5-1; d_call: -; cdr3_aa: CASSSGNQGYNSPLHF; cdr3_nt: TGCGCCAGCAGCTCCGGGAATCAGGGGTATAATTCACCCCTCCACTTT
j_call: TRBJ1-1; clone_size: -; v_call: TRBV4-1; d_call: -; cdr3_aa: CASSQGHTNTEAFF; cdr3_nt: TGCGCCAGCAGCCAAGGGCACACGAACACTGAAGCTTTCTTT
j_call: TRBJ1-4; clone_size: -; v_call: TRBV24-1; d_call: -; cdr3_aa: CATSPGTSEKLFF; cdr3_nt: TGTGCCACCAGTCCGGGTACGTCTGAAAAACTGTTTTTT
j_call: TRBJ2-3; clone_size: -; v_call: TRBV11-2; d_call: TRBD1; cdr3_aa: CASSFQGVSDTQYF; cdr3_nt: TGTGCCAGCAGCTTCCAGGGGGTTTCAGATACGCAGTATTTT
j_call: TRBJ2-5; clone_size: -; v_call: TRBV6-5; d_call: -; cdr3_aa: CASSYSSGPTQETQYF; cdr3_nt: TGTGCCAGCAGTTACTCGAGCGGCCCAACTCAAGAGACCCAGTACTTC
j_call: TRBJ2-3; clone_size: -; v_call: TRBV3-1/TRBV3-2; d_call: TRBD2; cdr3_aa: CASSQDQGGGAGDTQYF; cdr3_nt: TGTGCCAGCAGCCAAGATCAGGGCGGGGGGGCTGGAGATACGCAGTATTTT
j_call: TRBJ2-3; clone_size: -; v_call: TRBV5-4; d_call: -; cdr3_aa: CASSFAAQDTQYF; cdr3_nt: TGTGCCAGCAGCTTCGCGGCCCAAGATACGCAGTATTTT
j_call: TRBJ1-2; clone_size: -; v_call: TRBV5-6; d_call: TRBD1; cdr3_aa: CASSRDSSNYGYTF; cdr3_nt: TGTGCCAGCAGCCGGGACAGTTCTAACTATGGCTACACCTTC
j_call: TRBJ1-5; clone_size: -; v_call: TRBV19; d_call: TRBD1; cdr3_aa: CASDALQGAFNQPQHF; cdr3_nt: TGTGCCAGCGACGCTCTACAGGGGGCGTTCAATCAGCCCCAGCATTTT
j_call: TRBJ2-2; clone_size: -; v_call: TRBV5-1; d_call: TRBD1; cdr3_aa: CASSLGTGKVTGELFF; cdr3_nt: TGCGCCAGCAGCTTGGGGACAGGGAAGGTCACCGGGGAGCTGTTTTTT
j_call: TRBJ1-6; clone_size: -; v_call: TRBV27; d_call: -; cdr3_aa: CASSFTESPLHF; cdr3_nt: TGTGCCAGCAGTTTTACAGAATCACCCCTCCACTTT
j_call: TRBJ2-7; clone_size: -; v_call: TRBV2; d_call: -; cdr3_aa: CASSESGSQNYEQYF; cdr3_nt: TGTGCCAGCAGTGAAAGCGGGTCGCAAAACTACGAGCAGTACTTC
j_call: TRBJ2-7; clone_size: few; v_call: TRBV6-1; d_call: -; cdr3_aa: CASSEGGSRRSYEQYF; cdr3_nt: TGTGCCAGCAGTGAGGGAGGCTCCCGGAGGTCCTACGAGCAGTACTTC
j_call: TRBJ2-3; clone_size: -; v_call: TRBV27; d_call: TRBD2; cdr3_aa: CASSSLGASGCTDTQYF; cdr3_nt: TGTGCCAGCAGTTCCCTAGGGGCTAGCGGGTGCACAGATACGCAGTATTTT
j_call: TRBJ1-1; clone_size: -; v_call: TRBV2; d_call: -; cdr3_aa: CASSEAQGRALTEAFF; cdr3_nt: TGTGCCAGCAGTGAAGCGCAGGGCAGAGCCCTCACTGAAGCTTTCTTT
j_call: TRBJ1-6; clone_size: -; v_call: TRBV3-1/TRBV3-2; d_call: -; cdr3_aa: CASSRLSNSPLHF; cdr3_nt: TGTGCCAGCAGCCGACTTAGTAATTCACCCCTCCACTTT
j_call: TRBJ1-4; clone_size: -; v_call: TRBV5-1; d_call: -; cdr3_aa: CASSLSGTTNEKLFF; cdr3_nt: TGCGCCAGCAGCTTATCGGGTACAACTAATGAAAAACTGTTTTTT
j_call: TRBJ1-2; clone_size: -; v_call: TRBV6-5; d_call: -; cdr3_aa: CASSYRPAEGYTF; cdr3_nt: TGTGCCAGCAGTTACAGGCCGGCGGAGGGCTACACCTTC
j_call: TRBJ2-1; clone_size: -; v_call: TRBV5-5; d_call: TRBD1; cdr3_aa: CASSSLTGGFYNEQFF; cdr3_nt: TGTGCCAGCAGCTCCTTAACAGGGGGCTTCTACAATGAGCAGTTCTTC
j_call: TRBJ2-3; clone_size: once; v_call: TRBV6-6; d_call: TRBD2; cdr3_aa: CASSFMGGLAFTQYF; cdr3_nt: TGTGCCAGCAGCTTTATGGGGGGACTAGCGTTTACGCAGTATTTT
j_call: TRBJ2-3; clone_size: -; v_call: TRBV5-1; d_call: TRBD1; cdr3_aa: CASSPGQGGRTDTQYF; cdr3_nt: TGCGCCAGCAGCCCCGGACAGGGGGGGCGAACAGATACGCAGTATTTT
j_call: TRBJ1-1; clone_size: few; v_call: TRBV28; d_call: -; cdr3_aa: CASSTTGGIGNTEAFF; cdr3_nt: TGTGCCAGCAGTACCACCGGGGGGATCGGAAACACTGAAGCTTTCTTT
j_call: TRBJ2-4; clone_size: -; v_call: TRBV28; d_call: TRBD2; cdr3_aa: CASRASGGAGAKNIQYF; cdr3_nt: TGTGCCAGCAGGGCTAGCGGGGGGGCGGGAGCCAAAAACATTCAGTACTTC
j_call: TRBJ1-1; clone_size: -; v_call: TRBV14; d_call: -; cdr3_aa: CASSLRTGKGEAFF; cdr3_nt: TGTGCCAGCAGCCTCAGGACCGGGAAGGGTGAAGCTTTCTTT
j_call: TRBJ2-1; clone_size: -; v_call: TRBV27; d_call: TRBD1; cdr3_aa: CASVKATGIGGGEQFF; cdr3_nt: TGTGCCAGCGTAAAAGCGACAGGGATAGGCGGCGGGGAGCAGTTCTTC
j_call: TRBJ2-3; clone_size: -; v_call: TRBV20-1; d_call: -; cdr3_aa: CSASGGTPSTDTQYF; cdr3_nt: TGCAGTGCTAGTGGGGGGACACCAAGCACAGATACGCAGTATTTT
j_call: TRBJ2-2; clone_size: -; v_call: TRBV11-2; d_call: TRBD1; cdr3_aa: CASSLTGGTGELFF; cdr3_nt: TGTGCCAGCAGCTTGACAGGGGGCACCGGGGAGCTGTTTTTT
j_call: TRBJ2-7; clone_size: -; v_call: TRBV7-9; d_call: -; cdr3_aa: CASSLGRTYEQYF; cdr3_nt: TGTGCCAGCAGCTTAGGGAGGACCTACGAGCAGTACTTC
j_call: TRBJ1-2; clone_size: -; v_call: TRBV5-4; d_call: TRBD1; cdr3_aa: CASSAGQGNYGYTF; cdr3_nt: TGTGCCAGCAGCGCCGGACAGGGCAACTATGGCTACACCTTC
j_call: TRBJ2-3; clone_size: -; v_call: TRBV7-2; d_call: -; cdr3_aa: CASSLVRAGDTQYF; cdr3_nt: TGTGCCAGCAGCTTAGTTCGGGCGGGAGATACGCAGTATTTT
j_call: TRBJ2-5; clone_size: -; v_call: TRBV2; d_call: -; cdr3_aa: CASRWAGETQYF; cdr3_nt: TGTGCCAGCAGGTGGGCTGGAGAGACCCAGTACTTC
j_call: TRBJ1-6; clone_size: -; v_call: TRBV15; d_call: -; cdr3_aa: CATSGLGKDNSPLHF; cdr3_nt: TGTGCCACCAGCGGACTAGGGAAGGATAATTCACCCCTCCACTTT
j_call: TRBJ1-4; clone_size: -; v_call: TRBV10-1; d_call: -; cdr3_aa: CASSAGGSATNEKLFF; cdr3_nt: TGCGCCAGCAGTGCTGGAGGGTCTGCAACTAATGAAAAACTGTTTTTT
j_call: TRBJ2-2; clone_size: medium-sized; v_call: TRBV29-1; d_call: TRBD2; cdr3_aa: CSVEVAGRNTGELFF; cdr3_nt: TGCAGCGTTGAAGTAGCGGGGCGGAACACCGGGGAGCTGTTTTTT
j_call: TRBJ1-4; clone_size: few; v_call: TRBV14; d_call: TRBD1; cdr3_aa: CASSQGQGKNEKLFF; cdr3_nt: TGTGCCAGCAGCCAAGGACAGGGGAAGAACGAAAAACTGTTTTTT
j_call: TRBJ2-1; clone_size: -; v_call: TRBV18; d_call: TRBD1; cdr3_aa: CASSSRTGNNEQFF; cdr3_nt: TGTGCCAGCTCATCCAGGACAGGGAACAATGAGCAGTTCTTC